A single sample gave rise to the 32 T cell receptor beta chains below, sequenced in a study of T cells in Graves' hyperthyroidism and ophthalmopathy (dated by TCRdb to about 2019). Receptor libraries were prepared by multiplex PCR. Sequencing relied on an Illumina HiSeq 2000. The TCR beta CDR3 regions were amplified from RNA transcripts. The TCR CDR3 was subjected to a first round of RT-PCR using the HTBI primer set and the Qiagen OneStep RT-PCR kit. TCRdb ran its own pipeline on the public reads, namely fastp trimming at Q25 and MiXCR clone calling, and kept in-frame beta chains. Rows merge per CDR3 protein into single entries with the most common DNA and genes. In all, the sample holds 90,000 to 120,000 distinct CDR3 sequences, and 15% to 20% of those were seen once. The ten biggest clones cover less than 50% of the sample. Sequencing was carried out using blood. All receptors derive from a woman aged 50 to 60 with Graves' hyperthyroidism.

The table lists this clonotype with many counts. The chain carries TRBV18 and TRBJ1-3; no clear D. Germline CDR1 reads KGHSH; CDR2 reads LQKENI. Trimming took off 6 bases at V and 0 bases at J, with 9 bases between the two ends. The CDR3 has 14 amino acids. Here the CDR3 DNA reads TGTGCCAGCTCTCCATCGGTCTCTGGAAACACCATATATTTT. The encoded protein is CASSPSVSGNTIYF.

The chain joins TRBV7-2 to TRBJ2-5; D gene unclear. Trimming took 8 bases from V and 5 from J, leaving 12 bases between them. The CDR3 totals 12 residues. Germline V gene data show CDR1 as SGHTA and CDR2 as FQGNSA. CDR3 protein: CASAVVRETQYF. As DNA, the CDR3 is TGTGCCAGCGCGGTAGTGAGGGAGACCCAGTACTTC.

This clonotype has at least ten counts. The chain employs TRBV19 and TRBJ2-1; D gene ambiguous. The CDR3 runs to 15 residues. V lost 4 bases and J 0 bases, leaving 10 bases between the germline ends. Germline-derived CDR1 and CDR2 are LNHDA and SQIVND (reference sequence). This CDR3 is CASSTAVSSYNEQFF. In nucleotides, the CDR3 is TGTGCCAGTAGTACGGCGGTTAGCTCCTACAATGAGCAGTTCTTC.

This clonotype was seen at least ten times. This sequence joins TRBV6-1 and TRBJ2-3; D is possibly TRBD2 (6 bases). The V gene lost 0 bases and the J gene lost 2 bases, with 12 bases spanning the gap. Germline CDR1 reads MNHNS; CDR2 reads SASEGT. CDR3 length: 16 amino acids. CDR3 residues: CASSEAGGTFTDTQYF. CDR3 in DNA: TGTGCCAGCAGTGAAGCAGGAGGGACTTTCACAGATACGCAGTATTTT.

Ten or more counts support this clonotype. The rearrangement uses TRBV6-1 and TRBJ2-1, with 10 bases fitting TRBD2. Germline CDR1 reads MNHNS; CDR2 reads SASEGT. The CDR3 sequence is 15 residues long. V trimming: 7 bases; J trimming: 6 bases; junction bases outside the gene matches: 9. The CDR3 protein is CASKASGSSSNEQFF. DNA for the CDR3: TGTGCCAGCAAGGCTAGCGGGAGTTCTTCCAATGAGCAGTTCTTC.

This clonotype showed up many times. The CDR3 reads CASITPPSTEAFF. The CDR3 DNA reads TGTGCCAGCATTACTCCCCCAAGCACTGAAGCTTTCTTT. This chain links TRBV12-3 or TRBV12-4 with TRBJ1-1; D call uncertain. Trimming pared 7 bases from V and 4 bases from J, leaving 13 bases between. The CDR3 length is 13 residues.

This clonotype was recorded many times. The J gene is TRBJ2-7, the V gene TRBV18; unclear D gene. V was pared by 3 bases and J by 0 bases, with 3 bases between. Germline loops: CDR1 KGHSH, CDR2 LQKENI. This CDR3 spans 12 amino acids. In DNA, the CDR3 is TGTGCCAGCTCACCCCTCTCCTACGAGCAGTACGTC. Its translation: CASSPLSYEQYV.

This clonotype was seen repeatedly, ten times or more. The V call is TRBV9, the J call TRBJ2-1; the D gene is possibly TRBD2 (6 bases). Germline V gives CDR1 SGDLS, CDR2 YYNGEE. This CDR3 is 16 amino acids long. The V and J ends lost 1 base and 0 bases respectively, with 11 bases between them. As DNA, the CDR3 is TGTGCCAGCAGCGTAAGCGGGCAGAGCTCCTACAATGAGCAGTTCTTC. Protein sequence: CASSVSGQSSYNEQFF.

This clonotype was seen repeatedly, ten times or more. The chain joins TRBV10-3 to TRBJ2-1, with 10 bases that match TRBD2. CDR3 length equals 15 residues. J gave up 5 bases and V 6 bases, and 7 bases lay outside the gene matches. CDR1 and CDR2 (germline): ENHRY, SYGVKD. CDR3 bases: TGTGCCATCAGGCAACTAGCGGGAACGCACAATGAGCAGTTCTTC. The encoded protein is CAIRQLAGTHNEQFF.

This clonotype showed up many times. The CDR3 DNA reads TGTGCCAGCAGTGAAAGGGGGCGCATGAACACTGAAGCTTTCTTT. Translation: CASSERGRMNTEAFF. The chain is built from TRBV2 and TRBJ1-1; 7 bases are a match to TRBD1. CDR3 length equals 15 residues. Looked up from germline, CDR1 is SNHLY and CDR2 is FYNNEI. With V trimmed by 2 bases and J by 0 bases, 3 bases remained unmatched.

This clonotype was recorded at least ten times. The V gene is TRBV9, the J gene TRBJ1-2, with 7 bases that match TRBD1. With V trimmed by 4 bases and J by 2 bases, 11 bases remained unmatched. Germline CDR1 SGDLS, CDR2 YYNGEE. This CDR3 has 16 residues. This chain's CDR3 is CASSPGEDRLNYGYTF. CDR3 bases: TGTGCCAGCAGCCCGGGAGAGGACAGGCTAAACTATGGCTACACCTTC.

CDR3 residues: CASSHGDLRGNEQFF. CDR3 in DNA: TGTGCCAGCAGCCACGGAGACCTCCGCGGCAATGAGCAGTTCTTC. V is TRBV3-1 and J is TRBJ2-1; no reliable D call. Trimming left V 3 bases short and J 6 bases short, with 15 bases between. The CDR3 extends over 15 amino acids. Germline V CDR1 and CDR2: LGHDT, YNNKEL (reference sequence).

This clonotype has ten or more counts. The chain uses TRBV3-1 and TRBJ2-5, with 10 bases matching TRBD1. The CDR3 covers 16 residues. The V segment lost 4 bases and the J segment 5 bases; nucleotides outside the gene matches: 10. Germline-derived CDR1 and CDR2 are LGHDT and YNNKEL (reference sequence). CDR3 nucleotides: TGTGCCAGCAGCCTGCGGACAGGGGGTCTTTGGGAGACCCAGTACTTC. It is translated as CASSLRTGGLWETQYF.

This clonotype was found many times. The genes are TRBV29-1 and TRBJ2-1; 7 bases align to TRBD1. The CDR3 spans 16 residues. The junction had 21 bases not matched to a gene; V was cut back by 7 bases and J by 9 bases. Germline CDR1 and CDR2: SQVTM and ANQGSEA. CDR3 region: CSAPYTPGQRWGEQFF. CDR3 coding DNA: TGCAGCGCCCCATACACCCCGGGACAGCGATGGGGTGAGCAGTTCTTC.

Ten or more counts support this clonotype. The chain employs TRBV7-9 and TRBJ1-1; D is undetermined. The CDR3 has 14 amino acids. The germline gives CDR1 SEHNR, CDR2 FQNEAQ (reference sequence). The germline V and J ends were trimmed by 2 bases and 1 base, with 8 bases remaining between them. CDR3 sequence (DNA): TGTGCCAGCAGCTTACAGCAGACGAACACTGAAGCTTTCTTT. Amino acids: CASSLQQTNTEAFF.

The table lists this clonotype with many counts. This chain joins TRBV5-8 and TRBJ2-1, with TRBD1 identical over 9 bases. CDR1 is SGHTS and CDR2 is YDEGEE in the germline V gene. V lost 4 bases, J lost 4 bases, and 6 bases stayed unmatched. The CDR3 totals 15 residues. CDR3 sequence reads: CASSLGTGNYNEQFF. In DNA form, the CDR3 reads TGTGCCAGCAGCCTAGGGACAGGGAATTACAATGAGCAGTTCTTC.

This clonotype was seen at least ten times. J is TRBJ1-1 and V is TRBV28; D uncertain. Germline CDR1 is MDHEN and CDR2 is SYDVKM. V gave up 2 bases and J gave up 11 bases, with 12 bases separating them. The CDR3 extends over 12 amino acids. The CDR3 bases are TGTGCCAGCAGTTTAATTCTTGGATCGGCTTTCTTT. The encoded protein is CASSLILGSAFF. Together with reference TRBV28 and TRBJ1-1, the CDR3 gives the full variable domain: DVKVTQSSRYLVKRTGEKVFLECVQDMDHENMFWYRQDPGLGLRLIYFSYDVKMKEKGDIPEGYSVSREKKERFSLILESASTNQTSMYLCASSLILGSAFFGQGTRLTVV.

This clonotype was seen at least ten times. The chain combines TRBV20-1 with TRBJ2-3, with 10 bases that match TRBD2. In germline, CDR1 is DFQATT, CDR2 SNEGSKA (reference sequence). CDR3 length: 14 amino acids. The ends lost 6 bases at V and 2 bases at J; junction bases unmatched: 5. The CDR3 sequence: CSAPLAGFTDTQYF. The CDR3 coding sequence is TGCAGTGCACCACTAGCGGGGTTCACAGATACGCAGTATTTT.

V gene TRBV6-1 combines with J gene TRBJ1-1; tentatively, D is TRBD1 (5 bases). CDR3 size: 14 residues. CDR1 MNHNS and CDR2 SASEGT come from the germline V gene. V was pared by 6 bases and J by 4 bases, with 15 bases between. DNA for the CDR3: TGTGCCAGCAGGACCCCGGGGGGGACCACTGAAGCTTTCTTT. Translating it yields CASRTPGGTTEAFF.

This clonotype was observed at least ten times. The gene calls are TRBV20-1 and TRBJ2-7, with D tentatively TRBD2 (5 bases). Trimming removed 4 bases from V and 2 bases from J, with 9 bases in between. CDR1 is DFQATT and CDR2 is SNEGSKA in the germline V gene (reference sequence). The CDR3 spans 12 residues. The CDR3 sequence is CSATDYTYEQYF. The CDR3 DNA reads as TGCAGTGCTACAGACTACACCTACGAGCAGTACTTC.

In this sample, this clonotype turned up many times. The chain is built from TRBV29-1 and TRBJ2-5; 8 bases line up with TRBD2. Germline CDR1 is SQVTM and CDR2 is ANQGSEA. V dropped 1 base and J dropped 2; count of bases not matched to a gene: 9. CDR3 length equals 16 residues. CDR3: CSVEGWWTSTQETQYF. CDR3 nucleotide sequence: TGCAGCGTTGAAGGGTGGTGGACTAGCACACAAGAGACCCAGTACTTC.

This clonotype has ten or more counts. V is TRBV2 and J is TRBJ1-6, with TRBD1 as a possible D gene (6 bases). V was cut by 11 bases and J by 2 bases, with 16 bases left in between. The CDR3 covers 15 residues. Per germline, CDR1 SNHLY and CDR2 FYNNEI. CDR3 coding DNA: TGTGCCGGTGCCGTGAGGGACACCTATAATTCACCCCTCCACTTT. Its protein is CAGAVRDTYNSPLHF.

This clonotype has a count of ten or more. The chain is built from TRBV3-1 and TRBJ2-2, with D perhaps matching TRBD2 (5 bases). Germline values: CDR1 LGHDT, CDR2 YNNKEL (reference sequence). The V gene lost 4 bases and the J gene lost 5 bases, with 14 bases spanning the gap. CDR3 length equals 15 residues. CDR3 in amino acids: CASSPRGKSTGELFF. CDR3 nucleotides: TGTGCCAGCAGCCCTCGAGGGAAGTCAACCGGGGAGCTGTTTTTT.

This clonotype was picked up many times. The chain employs TRBV19 and TRBJ1-5; the D is unclear. Between the trimmed V and J ends, which lost 5 bases and 7 bases, there was a span of 12 bases. The germline CDR1 and CDR2 sequences are LNHDA and SQIVND (reference sequence). The CDR3 contains 13 residues. CDR3 in DNA: TGTGCCAGTAGTTCTCTGGCTCCACAGCCCCAGCATTTT. Translation: CASSSLAPQPQHF.

The chain uses TRBV10-3 and TRBJ1-2, with D perhaps TRBD1 (5 bases). The V and J ends lost 4 bases and 5 bases respectively, with 11 bases between them. Germline-derived CDR1 and CDR2 are ENHRY and SYGVKD. This CDR3 has 13 amino acids. CDR3 sequence (DNA): TGTGCCATCAGTGGGGACGACGAATATGGCTACACCTTC. It specifies CAISGDDEYGYTF.

This clonotype was picked up many times. V usage is TRBV29-1 and J usage is TRBJ2-1; TRBD2 aligns across 7 bases. The V gene end was trimmed by 6 bases and the J gene end by 0 bases; junction bases not matched to a gene: 8. There are 15 residues in the CDR3. Germline V gives CDR1 SQVTM, CDR2 ANQGSEA. The CDR3 sequence: CSVSRGGSSYNEQFF. The CDR3 coding sequence is TGCAGCGTCTCCCGAGGCGGGAGCTCCTACAATGAGCAGTTCTTC.

This clonotype showed up many times. A junction end diverges from the germline sequence, so it may reflect a read error. This rearrangement joins TRBV7-9 to TRBJ2-1; maybe TRBD2 (5 bases). The CDR3 consists of 14 residues. Germline V CDR1 and CDR2: SEHNR, FQNEAQ (reference sequence). Written as DNA, the CDR3 is TGTGCCGGCAGCTTGGGGAGCTCCTACAATGAGCAGTTCTTC. This sequence encodes CAGSLGSSYNEQFF.

This clonotype was detected ten times or more. This chain connects TRBV28 to TRBJ2-5, with TRBD2 matching 11 bases. The germline V gene encodes CDR1 MDHEN and CDR2 SYDVKM. The CDR3 is 21 residues long. J gave up 0 bases and V 5 bases, and 20 bases lay outside the gene matches. The CDR3 coding sequence is TGTGCCAGCAGTCCCCTCACCCTCACTAGCGGGAGACCATATGACCAAGAGACCCAGTACTTC. Amino acids: CASSPLTLTSGRPYDQETQYF.

A note on this clonotype: Mismatch with germline at one junction end may stem from a read error. The chain recombines TRBV5-4 with TRBJ1-1, with no clear D. Germline lookup yields CDR1 SGHNT and CDR2 YYREEE (reference sequence). The CDR3 length is 13 residues. The CDR3 region is CASSLEQNNEAFF. Written as DNA, the CDR3 is TGTGCCAGCAGCTTGGAACAGAACAATGAAGCTTTCTTT. Complete variable domain (other parts from reference TRBV5-4 and TRBJ1-1): ETGVTQSPTHLIKTRGQQVTLRCSSQSGHNTVSWYQQALGQGPQFIFQYYREEENGRGNFPPRFSGLQFPNYSSELNVNALELDDSALYLCASSLEQNNEAFFGQGTRLTVV.

This clonotype was observed at least ten times. The genes are TRBV2 and TRBJ1-5; TRBD1 might be the D (5 bases). Looked up from germline, CDR1 is SNHLY and CDR2 is FYNNEI. This CDR3 has 12 residues. Trimming cost V 8 bases and J 4 bases, with 9 bases left between them. CDR3 protein: CASADSNQPQHF. DNA of the CDR3: TGTGCCAGCGCAGACAGTAATCAGCCCCAGCATTTT. The variable domain in full, with the rest retrieved from reference TRBV2 and TRBJ1-5, is EPEVTQTPSHQVTQMGQEVILRCVPISNHLYFYWYRQILGQKVEFLVSFYNNEISEKSEIFDDQFSVERPDGSNFTLKIRSTKLEDSAMYFCASADSNQPQHFGDGTRLSIL.

This clonotype came up many times. The chain links TRBV19 to TRBJ2-3; a weak D match, TRBD2 (5 bases). This CDR3 region has 14 residues. Looked up from germline, CDR1 is LNHDA and CDR2 is SQIVND (reference sequence). Trimming removed 3 bases from V and 3 bases from J, with 10 bases in between. CDR3 sequence: CASSISGGTDTQYF. CDR3 nucleotide sequence: TGTGCCAGTAGTATTTCGGGCGGGACAGATACGCAGTATTTT.

This clonotype was seen more than once but under ten times. The chain has TRBV12-3 or TRBV12-4 and TRBJ2-5; 10 bases are shared with TRBD2. This CDR3 region has 15 residues. V trimming: 7 bases; J trimming: 1 base; junction bases outside the gene matches: 6. The CDR3 nucleotides read TGTGCCAGCACCTTCGGGACTAGCGCCCAAGAGACCCAGTACTTC. It translates to CASTFGTSAQETQYF.